This T cell receptor (beta chain) was sequenced for a study of shared clonotypes between healthy human individuals (TCRdb year 2020). Regarding the complete study: Two women and a few men aged 18 to 49 years were included in the cohort. Per donor, three plates each were used for CD4 naive and CD4 memory, two for CD8 naive, and one for CD8 memory. The study deeply sequenced blood TCR repertoires of five healthy adults to estimate repertoire size and the extent of clonotype sharing between individuals. Different laboratories and diverse techniques were used to prepare libraries and sequence TCR repertoires, to increase sequencing depth and limit assay-specific biases. Per donor, leukapheresis produced somewhere between about 0.94 and 10 billion PBMCs.

The trim is 0 bases for V and 0 bases for J, with a gap of 12 bases between the germline ends. From the cysteine through the phenylalanine, the CDR3 covers 16 amino acids. Only the CDR3 portion is preserved as DNA: 48 bases, with reading frame beginning at the first base. CDR1 and CDR2 (LGHNA, YSLEER) derive from the germline V gene. Healthy HIV-negative adults with no recently reported acute infections or vaccinations were included as donors. Every donor was a Caucasian adult living in Nashville, Tennessee, USA. CD4+ T cells were enriched through magnetic negative selection, after which naive cells were positively selected on CD45RA and the remaining negative fraction served as the memory subset. After blood collection by leukapheresis, PBMCs were isolated using Ficoll-Histopaque density gradient centrifugation and then cryopreserved in the vapor phase of liquid nitrogen. Analytical flow cytometry was used to check the purity and quantity of each magnetically sorted T cell population. From each sorted fraction, genomic DNA was isolated and quantified by UV absorbance on a Nanodrop 2000c.

Points the paper makes about the study in general: Across a handful of donors, about 5% of naive CD4, roughly 3.8% of naive CD8, about 2% of memory CD4, and under 0.45% of memory CD8 clonotypes were shared. Even with the large sequencing depth, rarefaction of the sorted-subset datasets indicated that sequencing was incomplete. Sampling was restricted to blood, and TCR repertoires in tissue are likely to differ from TCR repertoires in blood. Pairwise subsampling indicated that sequencing depth was expected to affect the degree of clonotype sharing among donors. Compared with non-shared clonotypes, clonotypes shared by all four sorted-subset donors had higher generation probabilities. Naive subsets generally had larger estimated clonotype richness than memory subsets. Because the study included only a small number of donors, the genetic and exposure-history diversity represented was limited.

Worth noting for this clone: It has no known antigen specificity. Per-base quality was not reported, and no clone a single base away is much larger than it.

TCR CDR3 regions were amplified from genomic DNA by multiplex PCR using the deep immunoSEQ assay. Extracted genomic DNA from each cell subset was spread evenly across all wells of several immunoSEQ 96-well plates, with each plate serving as a replicate. Each replicate PCR for sorted subsets received around 200 ng genomic DNA, equal to around 32,000 T cell genomes. The purified libraries were quantified using a Qubit 3.0 fluorometer, sized with a Bioanalyzer 2100, and then quantified again using the KAPA Library Quantification kit. Each immunoSEQ 96-well plate was sequenced on its own single-read 150-cycle Illumina NextSeq 550 flow cell. Processing in the source paper ran as follows. The immunoSEQ output contained only junctional sequences without quality scores, so filtering could not match that applied to full-length reads. Sequences were annotated with PyIR, a Python wrapper for IgBLAST v1.9, using IMGT germline references to assign V/J genes and CDR3. Reads were filtered out if the reads had weak V/J assignments (E-value above 1e-6), no CDR3, stop codons, out-of-frame junctions, or ambiguous translated residues. V3J clonotypes were defined as sequences sharing the same inferred V gene, J gene, and CDR3 amino acid sequence. To compute the percentage overlap between repertoires, the number of shared unique clonotypes was divided by the size of the smaller repertoire. RTK rarefaction, the Chao1 estimator, and Recon v2.1 estimates of unobserved clonotypes were used to assess repertoire richness. OLGA was used to compute generation probabilities for all TCRbeta clonotypes that the gDNA method yielded from a handful of donors. TCRdb retrieved this table from immuneACCESS and kept in-frame rearrangements only. Not all clones are present; in checked studies, unresolved V genes account for under half, and no reason is known for the remainder. That table gives V, J and clone size, and the DNA gave D and trimming. Within this sample are under 1,100,000 clones, with approximately 72% of them counted one time only. Of the sample, about 1.4% falls within the top ten clones.

This receptor was identified in a man aged 18 to 29 in good health. The sequenced sample consisted of memory CD4+ T cells sorted from blood. The sample's cell subset or site label is to be understood as: CD45RA-negative fraction. Rearrangement joined TRBV4-3 to TRBJ2-7; the D gene cannot be named for sure. The CDR3 region has the sequence CASSQDLAVSSYEQYF. The nucleotides read TGCGCCAGCAGCCAAGATTTGGCCGTAAGCTCCTACGAGCAGTACTTC.